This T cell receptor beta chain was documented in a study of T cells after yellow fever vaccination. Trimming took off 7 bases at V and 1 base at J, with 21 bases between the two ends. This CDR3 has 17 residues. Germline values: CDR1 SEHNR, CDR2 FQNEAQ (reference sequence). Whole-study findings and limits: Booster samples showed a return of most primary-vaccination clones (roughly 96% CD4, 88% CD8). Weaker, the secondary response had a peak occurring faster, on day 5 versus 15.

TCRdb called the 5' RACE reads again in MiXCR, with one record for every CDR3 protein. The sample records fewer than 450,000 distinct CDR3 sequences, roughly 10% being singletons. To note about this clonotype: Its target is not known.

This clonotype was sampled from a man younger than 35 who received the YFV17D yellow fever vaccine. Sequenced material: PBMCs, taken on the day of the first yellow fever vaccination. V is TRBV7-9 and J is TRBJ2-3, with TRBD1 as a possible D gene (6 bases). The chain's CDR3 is CASTPGTFVAGTDTQYF. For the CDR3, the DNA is TGTGCCAGCACCCCGGGGACATTCGTGGCGGGCACAGATACGCAGTATTTT.